A selection of T cell receptor beta chains follows, all from one sample in a study of cytomegalovirus exposure and HLA in healthy donors. Assay used: immunoSEQ multiplex PCR; TCRdb lists only in-frame clones, some missing. This table has 200,000 to 300,000 clones, 82% appearing once. Specimen: PBMCs. These receptors were collected from a woman aged 40-49 years in good health and CMV-seropositive. Both conserved end residues are trimmed from each CDR3.

j_gene: TRBJ2-7; v_gene: TRBV19; CDR3aa: ASGAGYYEQY
j_gene: TRBJ1-1; v_gene: TRBV6-5; CDR3aa: ASTSDSHMNTEAF
j_gene: TRBJ2-7; v_gene: TRBV18; CDR3aa: ASSPPRTSGSYEQY
j_gene: TRBJ1-2; v_gene: TRBV27; CDR3aa: ASSPTGGFGYT
j_gene: TRBJ1-4; v_gene: TRBV11-3; CDR3aa: ASSLGVTGTNEKLF
j_gene: NA; v_gene: TRBV12-5; CDR3aa: ASGLVSGGSYEQY
j_gene: NA; v_gene: TRBV21-1; CDR3aa: ASSNTSGRAYEQY
j_gene: TRBJ2-2; v_gene: TRBV7-2; CDR3aa: ASSPLLRTGELF
j_gene: TRBJ2-1; v_gene: TRBV9; CDR3aa: ASSVDWSSYNEQF
j_gene: TRBJ1-2; v_gene: TRBV29-1; CDR3aa: SVEPIPSVPYGYT
j_gene: TRBJ2-1; v_gene: TRBV30; CDR3aa: AWTSGSTYNEQF
j_gene: TRBJ2-1; v_gene: TRBV2; CDR3aa: ASSPREGGFGKNEQF
j_gene: TRBJ1-6; v_gene: TRBV4-1; CDR3aa: ASSQDTGEEDSPLH
j_gene: TRBJ1-5; v_gene: TRBV2; CDR3aa: ASSAGSGAWPQH
j_gene: TRBJ2-3; v_gene: TRBV6-6; CDR3aa: ASSRTSGTTDTQY
j_gene: TRBJ2-2; v_gene: TRBV4-2; CDR3aa: ASSQGGGGRANTGELF
j_gene: TRBJ1-1; v_gene: TRBV6-5; CDR3aa: ASSLQGAAEAF
j_gene: TRBJ1-1; v_gene: TRBV7-6; CDR3aa: ASSLELNTEAF
j_gene: TRBJ1-5; v_gene: TRBV27; CDR3aa: ASSTSSGSNQPQH
j_gene: TRBJ2-7; v_gene: TRBV5-6; CDR3aa: ASSLDRGRSYEQY
j_gene: TRBJ1-6; v_gene: TRBV6-5; CDR3aa: ASSRQGGYNSPLH
j_gene: TRBJ1-1; v_gene: TRBV6-5; CDR3aa: ASSPGTGANTEAF
j_gene: TRBJ2-7; v_gene: TRBV5-6; CDR3aa: ASSLWASGYSYEQY
j_gene: TRBJ2-2; v_gene: TRBV19; CDR3aa: ASRRGRTTNTGELF
j_gene: TRBJ2-7; v_gene: TRBV2; CDR3aa: ASTSGGGGYEQY
j_gene: TRBJ2-7; v_gene: TRBV7-2; CDR3aa: ASSLASWSSYEQY
j_gene: TRBJ1-4; v_gene: TRBV4-3; CDR3aa: ASSQDLVTANEKLF
j_gene: TRBJ2-1; v_gene: TRBV9; CDR3aa: ASSAHSGSPYNEQF
j_gene: TRBJ1-2; v_gene: TRBV6-5; CDR3aa: ASSPTPYYGYT
j_gene: TRBJ2-5; v_gene: TRBV18; CDR3aa: ASSPTTSYQETQY
j_gene: TRBJ2-5; v_gene: TRBV4-2; CDR3aa: ASSQDSLAGGQETQY
j_gene: TRBJ2-6; v_gene: TRBV5-1; CDR3aa: ASSGLSGRTSGANVLT
j_gene: TRBJ1-4; v_gene: TRBV29-1; CDR3aa: SVTGQGATNEKLF
j_gene: TRBJ1-6; v_gene: TRBV7-9; CDR3aa: SSSLEGGSPLH
j_gene: TRBJ1-4; v_gene: TRBV18; CDR3aa: ASSLDRGYEKLF
j_gene: TRBJ2-7; v_gene: TRBV5-1; CDR3aa: ASSVGQGPYEQY
j_gene: TRBJ2-1; v_gene: TRBV5-6; CDR3aa: ASSLGGVQF
j_gene: TRBJ1-1; v_gene: TRBV29-1; CDR3aa: SVQGIMNTEAF
j_gene: TRBJ2-1; v_gene: TRBV7-9; CDR3aa: ASSLAGGGNSYNEQF
j_gene: TRBJ2-2; v_gene: TRBV5-8; CDR3aa: ASKFSPGTGINTGELF
j_gene: TRBJ2-1; v_gene: TRBV7-2; CDR3aa: ASSLVGRATYNEQF